A selection of T cell receptor beta chains follows, all from one sample in a study of tumor-infiltrating lymphocytes in localized non-small cell lung cancer. Some clones are missing from TCRdb's copy, which holds only in-frame ones; the method was immunoSEQ multiplex PCR. The table has around 12,000 clones, over 65% seen once. The specimen was lung tumor tissue. The receptors originated from a human donor with non-small cell lung cancer. Both conserved end residues are part of each CDR3. D genes are given only for firm matches. A clone size is listed for some rows: how often the clone was seen (once, few, many), or a class if it is expanded.

V gene	D gene	J gene	clone size	CDR3 protein	CDR3 DNA
TRBV4-1	TRBD2	TRBJ2-1	once	CASSPQSGRLAGGGNEQFF	TGCGCCAGCAGCCCACAGTCGGGGAGACTAGCGGGAGGAGGTAATGAGCAGTTCTTC
TRBV5-4	TRBD2	TRBJ2-5	NA	CASSLRLAAQETQYF	TGTGCCAGCAGCTTGCGACTAGCGGCCCAAGAGACCCAGTACTTC
TRBV6-1	NA	TRBJ2-7	medium-sized	CASNWERYEQYF	TGTGCCAGCAACTGGGAGAGGTACGAGCAGTACTTC
TRBV30	NA	TRBJ1-5	NA	CAWSQDLEDQPQHF	TGTGCCTGGAGTCAGGACTTGGAAGATCAGCCCCAGCATTTT
TRBV6-5	TRBD2	TRBJ2-2	NA	CASSYWGGNTGELFF	TGTGCCAGCAGTTACTGGGGGGGGAACACCGGGGAGCTGTTTTTT
TRBV28	NA	TRBJ2-6	few	CASSTRTVSGANVLTF	TGTGCCAGCAGTACTCGGACAGTCTCTGGGGCCAACGTCCTGACTTTC
TRBV5-6	NA	TRBJ1-2	NA	CASEPRDFAYGYTF	TGTGCCAGCGAGCCCCGGGACTTCGCATATGGCTACACCTTC
TRBV6-4	TRBD2	TRBJ2-1	NA	CASSDSSGSVNEQFF	TGTGCCAGCAGTGACTCTAGCGGGAGTGTCAATGAGCAGTTCTTC
TRBV7-2	TRBD1	TRBJ1-2	NA	CASSPSFDREGYTF	TGTGCCAGCAGCCCCTCATTTGACAGGGAAGGCTACACCTTC
TRBV7-9	NA	TRBJ1-4	NA	CASSPREKLFF	TGTGCCAGCAGCCCGCGGGAAAAACTGTTTTTT
TRBV18	TRBD1	TRBJ2-1	NA	CASSPPVQGAWEQFF	TGTGCCAGCTCACCACCTGTACAGGGGGCATGGGAGCAGTTCTTC
TRBV7-2	NA	TRBJ2-1	NA	CASALGGSYNEQFF	TGTGCCAGCGCCTTAGGGGGCTCCTACAATGAGCAGTTCTTC
TRBV5-1	TRBD2	TRBJ2-5	NA	CASSSGGAETQYF	TGCGCCAGCAGCTCCGGGGGGGCGGAGACCCAGTACTTC
TRBV2	NA	TRBJ1-1	NA	CASSEEGQVNTEAFF	TGTGCCAGCAGTGAAGAGGGCCAAGTGAACACTGAAGCTTTCTTT
TRBV5-1	NA	TRBJ1-3	few	CASSPDSQSSGNTIYF	TGCGCCAGCAGTCCGGACTCTCAGAGCTCTGGAAACACCATATATTTT
TRBV4-1	NA	TRBJ1-2	NA	CASSPRDFGGYGYTF	TGCGCCAGCAGCCCACGGGACTTTGGGGGCTATGGCTACACCTTC
TRBV7-9	NA	TRBJ2-7	few	CASSPPRLEQYF	TGTGCCAGCAGCCCCCCCCGGCTCGAGCAGTACTTC
TRBV19	NA	TRBJ1-5	NA	CASSTIEGSNQPQHF	TGTGCCAGTAGTACAATTGAGGGAAGCAATCAGCCCCAGCATTTT
TRBV6-1	NA	TRBJ1-4	NA	CASSAARGSEKLFF	TGTGCCAGCAGTGCTGCGCGAGGCTCGGAAAAACTGTTTTTT